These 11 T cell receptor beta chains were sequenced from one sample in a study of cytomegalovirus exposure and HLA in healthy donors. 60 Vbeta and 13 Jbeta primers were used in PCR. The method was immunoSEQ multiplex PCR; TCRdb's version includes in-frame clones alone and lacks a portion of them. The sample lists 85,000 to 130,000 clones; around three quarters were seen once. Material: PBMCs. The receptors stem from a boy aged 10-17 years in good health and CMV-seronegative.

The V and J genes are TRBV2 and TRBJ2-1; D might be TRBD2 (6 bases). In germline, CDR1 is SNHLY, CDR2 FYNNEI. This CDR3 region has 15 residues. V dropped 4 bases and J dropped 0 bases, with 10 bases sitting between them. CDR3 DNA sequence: TGTGCCAGCAGTGTGGAGGGGAGCTCCTACAATGAGCAGTTCTTC. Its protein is CASSVEGSSYNEQFF.

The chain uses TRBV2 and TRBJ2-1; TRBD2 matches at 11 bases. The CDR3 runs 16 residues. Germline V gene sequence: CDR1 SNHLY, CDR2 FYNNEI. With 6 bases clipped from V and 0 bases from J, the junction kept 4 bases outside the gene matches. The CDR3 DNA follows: TGTGCCAGCAGGGCTAGCGGGGGGCTCTCCTACAATGAGCAGTTCTTC. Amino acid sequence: CASRASGGLSYNEQFF.

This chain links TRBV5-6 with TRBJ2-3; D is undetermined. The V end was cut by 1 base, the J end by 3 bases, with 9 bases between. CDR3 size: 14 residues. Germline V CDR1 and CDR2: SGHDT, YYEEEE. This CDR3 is CASSLLDRTDTQYF. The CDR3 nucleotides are TGTGCCAGCAGCTTGCTAGACCGGACAGATACGCAGTATTTT.

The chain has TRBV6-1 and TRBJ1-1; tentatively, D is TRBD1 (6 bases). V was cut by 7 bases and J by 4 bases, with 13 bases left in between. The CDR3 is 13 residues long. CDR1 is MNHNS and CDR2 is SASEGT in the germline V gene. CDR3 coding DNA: TGTGCCAGCAATACAGGGCGAAGCACTGAAGCTTTCTTT. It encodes CASNTGRSTEAFF.

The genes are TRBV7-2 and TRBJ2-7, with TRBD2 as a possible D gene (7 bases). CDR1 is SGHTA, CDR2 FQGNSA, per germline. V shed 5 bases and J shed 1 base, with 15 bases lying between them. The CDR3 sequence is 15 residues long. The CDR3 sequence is CASSNQGTKSYEQYF. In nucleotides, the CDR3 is TGTGCCAGCAGCAATCAGGGGACTAAGTCCTACGAGCAGTACTTC.

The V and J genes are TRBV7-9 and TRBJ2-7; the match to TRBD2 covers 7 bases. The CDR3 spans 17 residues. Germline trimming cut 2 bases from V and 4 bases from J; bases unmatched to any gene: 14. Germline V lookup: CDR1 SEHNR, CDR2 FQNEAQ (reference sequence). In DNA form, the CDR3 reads TGTGCCAGCAGCTTATTTAGTAGCGTCAGTAGCGGGTACGAGCAGTACTTC. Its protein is CASSLFSSVSSGYEQYF.

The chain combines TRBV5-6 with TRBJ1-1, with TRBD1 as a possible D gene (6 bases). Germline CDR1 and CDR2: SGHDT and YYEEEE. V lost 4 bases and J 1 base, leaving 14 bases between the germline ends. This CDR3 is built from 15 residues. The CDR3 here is CASSRWGGGNTEAFF. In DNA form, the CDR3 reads TGTGCCAGCAGCAGATGGGGAGGGGGGAACACTGAAGCTTTCTTT.

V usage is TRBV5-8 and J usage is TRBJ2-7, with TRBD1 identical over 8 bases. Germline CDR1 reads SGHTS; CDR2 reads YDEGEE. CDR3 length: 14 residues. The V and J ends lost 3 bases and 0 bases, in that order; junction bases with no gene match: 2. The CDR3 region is CASSWTGSSYEQYF. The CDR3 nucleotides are TGTGCCAGCAGCTGGACAGGGAGCTCCTACGAGCAGTACTTC.

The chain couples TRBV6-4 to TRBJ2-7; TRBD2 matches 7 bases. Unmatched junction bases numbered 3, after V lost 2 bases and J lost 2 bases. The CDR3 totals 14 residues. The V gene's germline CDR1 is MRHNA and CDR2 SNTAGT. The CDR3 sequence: CASSDQAGAYEQYF. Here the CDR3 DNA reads TGTGCCAGCAGTGACCAGGCGGGAGCCTACGAGCAGTACTTC.

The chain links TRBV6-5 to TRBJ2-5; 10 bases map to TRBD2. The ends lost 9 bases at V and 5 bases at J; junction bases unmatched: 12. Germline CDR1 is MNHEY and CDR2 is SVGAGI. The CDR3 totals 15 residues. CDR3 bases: TGTGCCAGTTCACAATTAGCGGGAGGAGGGGAGACCCAGTACTTC. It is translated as CASSQLAGGGETQYF.

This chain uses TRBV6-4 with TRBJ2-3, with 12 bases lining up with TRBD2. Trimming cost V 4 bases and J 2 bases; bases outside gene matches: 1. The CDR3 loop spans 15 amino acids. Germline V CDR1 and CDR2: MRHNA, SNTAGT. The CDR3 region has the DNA TGTGCCAGCAGTGCTAGCGGGGGGGCCACAGATACGCAGTATTTT. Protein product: CASSASGGATDTQYF.